This T cell receptor beta chain was documented in a study of regulatory T cells in long-lasting Graves disease. Study-level points and caveats: Persistent disease preferred TRBV28, TRBJ1-2 and TRBJ2-5.

Trimming shortened V by 9 bases and J by 10 bases, and 19 bases separated the two germline ends. The CDR3 extends over 14 amino acids. CDR1 is LGHDT and CDR2 is YNNKEL in the germline V gene (reference sequence). The TCR beta library used iRepertoire HTBI primers with Arm-PCR amplification of CDR3. TCRdb used MiXCR to reprocess the multiplex PCR reads, holding one entry per CDR3 protein. In the table there are around 400,000 distinct CDR3 sequences, 15% to 17% of which are singletons. Regarding time point: newly diagnosed GD, antithyroid drugs for less than 3 months. RNA isolated from PBMCs was used to make the TCR library. By American Thyroid Association guidelines, Graves' disease was diagnosed in the cohort. This clonotype was seen many times. Its matching antigen is unknown.

The sample was peripheral blood mononuclear cells (PBMCs), taken at new diagnosis, from a patient treated with antithyroid drugs. The chain carries TRBV3-1 and TRBJ1-6; D remains ambiguous. This sequence was found in a female donor with Graves disease. CDR3 region: CASLGAGRGSPLHF. As DNA, the CDR3 is TGTGCCAGTCTTGGCGCAGGCCGTGGGTCACCCCTCCACTTT.